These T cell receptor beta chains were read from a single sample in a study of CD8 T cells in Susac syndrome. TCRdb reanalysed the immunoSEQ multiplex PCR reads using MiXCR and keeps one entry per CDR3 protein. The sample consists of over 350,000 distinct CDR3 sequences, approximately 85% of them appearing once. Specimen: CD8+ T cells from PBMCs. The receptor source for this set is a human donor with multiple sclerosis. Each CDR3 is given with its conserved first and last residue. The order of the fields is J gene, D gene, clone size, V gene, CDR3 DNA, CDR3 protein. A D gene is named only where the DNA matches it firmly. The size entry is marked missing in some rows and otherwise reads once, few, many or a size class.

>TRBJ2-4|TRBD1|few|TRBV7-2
TGTGCCAGCAGACTGACCGGGACAGTAGGAGTTCAGTACTTC
CASRLTGTVGVQYF
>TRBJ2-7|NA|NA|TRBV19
TGTGCCAGTAGCGAGTCCCGAGACAGCTCCTACGAGCAGTACTTC
CASSESRDSSYEQYF
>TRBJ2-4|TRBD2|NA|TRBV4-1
TGCGCCAGCAGTCGGACTAGCGTGAACATTCAGTACTTC
CASSRTSVNIQYF
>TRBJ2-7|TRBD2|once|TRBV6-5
TGTGCCAGCACCCGGACTAGCGGGGACTACGAGCAGTACTTC
CASTRTSGDYEQYF
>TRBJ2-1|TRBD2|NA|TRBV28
TGTGCCAGCAGTTTAATCGGACTAGCGGATATCAATGAGCAGTTCTTC
CASSLIGLADINEQFF
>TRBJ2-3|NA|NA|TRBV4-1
TGCGCCAGCAGCGTCTCGGGGACCGGAGATACGCAGTATTTT
CASSVSGTGDTQYF
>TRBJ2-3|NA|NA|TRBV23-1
TGCGCCAGCTTTCTCTCCGGGACACTGCAGGATACGCAGTATTTT
CASFLSGTLQDTQYF
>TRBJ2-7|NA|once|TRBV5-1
TGCGCCAGCAGCTTGTCACGATTCCCCTACGAGCAGTACTTC
CASSLSRFPYEQYF
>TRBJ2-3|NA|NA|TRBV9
TGTGCCAGCAGCGTATCAGGCCCTAGCACAGATACGCAGTATTTT
CASSVSGPSTDTQYF
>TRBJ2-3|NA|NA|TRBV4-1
TGCGCCAGCAGCCAAGTGGGGGGTCCAGATACGCAGTATTTT
CASSQVGGPDTQYF
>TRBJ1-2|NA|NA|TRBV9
TGTGCCAGCAGCTCGACAGCTTATGGCTACACCTTC
CASSSTAYGYTF
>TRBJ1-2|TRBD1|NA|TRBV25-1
TGTGCCAGCAGTGATCCGGGACAGGGGGCCGGCTACACCTTC
CASSDPGQGAGYTF
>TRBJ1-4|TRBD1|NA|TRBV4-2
TGTGCCAGCAGCCCAAGATGGTGGAGGGGGCTAGTTTATGAAAAACTGTTTTTT
CASSPRWWRGLVYEKLFF
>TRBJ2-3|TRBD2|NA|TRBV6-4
TGTGCCAGCAGCGAAACTAGTGGGGGGGGCACAGATACGCAGTATTTT
CASSETSGGGTDTQYF
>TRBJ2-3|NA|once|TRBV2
TGTGCCAGCAGTGAAGCGAATGAGTTCACAGATACGCAGTATTTT
CASSEANEFTDTQYF
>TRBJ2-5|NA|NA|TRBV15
TGTGCCACCAGCAGAGATCCCAGGGAAGGCCAAGAGACCCAGTACTTC
CATSRDPREGQETQYF
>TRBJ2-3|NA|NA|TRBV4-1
TGCGCCAGCAGCCAAGAGCTCCCCAACACAGATACGCAGTATTTT
CASSQELPNTDTQYF
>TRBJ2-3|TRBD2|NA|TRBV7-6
TGTGCCAGCAGCCAAGCGGGGACCACAGGTACGCAGTATTTT
CASSQAGTTGTQYF
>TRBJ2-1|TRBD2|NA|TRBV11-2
TGTGCCAGCAGCTCCCTAGCGGGTGTGCAGTTCTTC
CASSSLAGVQFF
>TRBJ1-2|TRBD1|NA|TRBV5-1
TGCGCCAGCAGCTCACCGGGACAGGAACTCTATGGCTACACCTTC
CASSSPGQELYGYTF
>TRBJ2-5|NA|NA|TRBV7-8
TGTGCCAGCAGCTCCATTCAAATACAGGGTAGAGGGGAGACCCAGTACTTC
CASSSIQIQGRGETQYF
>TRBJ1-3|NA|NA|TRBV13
TGTGCCAGCAGCCCTGGACTTCTCTCTGGAAACACCATATATTTT
CASSPGLLSGNTIYF
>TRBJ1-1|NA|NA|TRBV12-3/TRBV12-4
TGTGCCAGCAGTCTTGACAGTTTGGGGACTGAAGCTTTCTTT
CASSLDSLGTEAFF
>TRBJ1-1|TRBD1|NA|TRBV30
TGTGCCTGGAGTGTGACAGGGGCTTTTGGGAACACTGAAGCTTTCTTT
CAWSVTGAFGNTEAFF
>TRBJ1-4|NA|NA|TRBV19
TGTGCCAGTAGTGGAGGGGTACCAGAAAAACTGTTTTTT
CASSGGVPEKLFF